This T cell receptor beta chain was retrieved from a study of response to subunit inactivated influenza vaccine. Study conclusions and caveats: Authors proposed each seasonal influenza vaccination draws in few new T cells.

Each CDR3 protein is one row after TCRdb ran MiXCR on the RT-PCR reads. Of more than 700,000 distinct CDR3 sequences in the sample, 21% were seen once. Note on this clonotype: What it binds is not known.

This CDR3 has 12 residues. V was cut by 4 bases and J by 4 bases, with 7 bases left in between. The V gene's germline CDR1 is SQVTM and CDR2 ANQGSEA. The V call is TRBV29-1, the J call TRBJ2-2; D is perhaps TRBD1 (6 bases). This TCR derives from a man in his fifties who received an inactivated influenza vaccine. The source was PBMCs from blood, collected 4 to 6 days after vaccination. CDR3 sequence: CSVGTATGELFF. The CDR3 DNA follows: TGCAGCGTTGGGACAGCCACCGGGGAGCTGTTTTTT.